The sequence of this T cell receptor beta chain was determined in a study of CD8 T cells in ankylosing spondylitis. Findings of the study overall: Reportedly, disease-linked clones are significantly enriched in ankylosing spondylitis patients' matched synovial fluid. Certain motif variants had earlier been reported in reactive arthritis synovial fluid and blood. Disease-linked clones proved CD8+ and comparatively uncommon in peripheral blood. The study identified a TCR beta motif of about eight highly homologous variants that appeared characteristic of ankylosing spondylitis blood.

Libraries of TCR beta came from quantitative 5'-RACE with molecular barcodes. A single record per CDR3 protein comes from TCRdb applying MiXCR to the 5' RACE reads. The sample lists around 890,000 distinct CDR3 sequences; 10% to 15% were seen once. Trimming stripped 5 bases from V and 4 bases from J, with 12 bases between. Germline V gene sequence: CDR1 MDHEN, CDR2 SYDVKM. The CDR3 totals 13 residues. Concerning this clonotype itself: The antigen remains unidentified.

The sequenced sample consisted of blood, either unsorted or a sorted T cell fraction (not recorded which). This rearrangement joins TRBV28 to TRBJ2-7, with D possibly matching TRBD1 (5 bases). The origin of this receptor is a male donor with ankylosing spondylitis. CDR3: CASSGHRIYEQYF. The CDR3 nucleotides are TGTGCCAGCAGTGGTCACAGGATTTACGAGCAGTACTTC.